This T cell receptor (beta chain) was found in a study of Graves' ophthalmopathy and Graves' hyperthyroidism. Amplification of TCR beta CDR3 regions used RNA transcripts. First-round RT-PCR with HTBI primers preceded a second-round multiplex PCR. Each CDR3 protein gets one entry after TCRdb re-called the multiplex PCR reads with MiXCR. The sample consists of a few hundred thousand distinct CDR3 sequences, under 25% of them appearing once. To note about this clonotype: Antigen unknown.

V gave up 8 bases and J gave up 8 bases, with 13 bases separating them. The CDR3 consists of 13 residues. Hyperthyroidism patients had new diagnoses, durations under 2 months, and ages of 18 to 65. Clinical symptoms and serum thyroxine were used for diagnosis; TRAb, thyroid ultrasound and orbital computed tomography were also relied on. Findings and limits, study-wide: Blood also harbored most expanded thyroid clonotypes above 0.001 frequency.

The clonotype comes from a woman aged 18 to 35 with stable Graves' hyperthyroidism. This chain connects TRBV12-3 or TRBV12-4 to TRBJ1-6; D is unclear. The sequenced material came from peripheral blood. The DNA for the CDR3 is TGTGCCAGCCGGGTCATGGCTTATTCACCCCTCCACTTT. This gives the protein CASRVMAYSPLHF.